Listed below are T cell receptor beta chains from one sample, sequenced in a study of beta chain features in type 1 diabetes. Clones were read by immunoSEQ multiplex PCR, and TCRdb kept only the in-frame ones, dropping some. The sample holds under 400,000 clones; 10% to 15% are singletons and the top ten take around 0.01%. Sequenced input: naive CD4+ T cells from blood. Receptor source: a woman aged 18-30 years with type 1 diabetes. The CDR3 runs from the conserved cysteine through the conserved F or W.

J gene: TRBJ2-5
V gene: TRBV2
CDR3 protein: CASRVGAAETQYF

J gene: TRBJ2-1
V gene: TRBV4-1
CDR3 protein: CASSQDPGLAYNEQFF

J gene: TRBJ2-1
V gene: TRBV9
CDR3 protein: CASSVTGQPYNEQFF

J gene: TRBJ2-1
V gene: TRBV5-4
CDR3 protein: CASSLAAGVSYNEQFF

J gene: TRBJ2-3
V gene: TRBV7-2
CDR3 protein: CASSSRAGRADTQYF

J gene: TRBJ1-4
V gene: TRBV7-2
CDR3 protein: CASSSDRGSEKLFF

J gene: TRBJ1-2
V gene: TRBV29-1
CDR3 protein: CSVAGQANYGYTF

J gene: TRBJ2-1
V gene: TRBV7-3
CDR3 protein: CASSQLAAKGNEQFF

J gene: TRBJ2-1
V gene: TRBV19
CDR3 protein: CASSPTGLAYNEQFF

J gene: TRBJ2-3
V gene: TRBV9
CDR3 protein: CASSVLSGSSTDTQYF

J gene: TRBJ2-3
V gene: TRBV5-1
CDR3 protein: CASSLDLGSRGDTQYF

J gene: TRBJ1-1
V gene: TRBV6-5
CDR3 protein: CATRIQGPARAFF

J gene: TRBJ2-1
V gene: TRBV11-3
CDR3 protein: CASRSASGTLF

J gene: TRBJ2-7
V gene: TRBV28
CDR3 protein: CASIKRTDYEQYF

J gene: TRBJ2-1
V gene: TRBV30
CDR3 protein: CAWSVGTSGYNEQFF

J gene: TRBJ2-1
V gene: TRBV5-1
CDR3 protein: CASSLGRRSGATSYNEQFF

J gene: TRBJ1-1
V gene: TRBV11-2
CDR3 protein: CASTRGDRDAFF

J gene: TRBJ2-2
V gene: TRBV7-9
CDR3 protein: CASSLGAPNTGELFF

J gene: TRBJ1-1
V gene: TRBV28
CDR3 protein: CASSTLTREAFF

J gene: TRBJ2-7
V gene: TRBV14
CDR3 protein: CASSQDTPSEQYF

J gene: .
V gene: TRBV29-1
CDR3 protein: CSVDVRGPPYEQYF

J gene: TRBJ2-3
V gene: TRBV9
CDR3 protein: CASSAVGGPKDTQYF

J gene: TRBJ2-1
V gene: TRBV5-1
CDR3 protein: CASSLSQVGSVEQFF

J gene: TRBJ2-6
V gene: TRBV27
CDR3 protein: CASSPLAGGPSGANVLTF

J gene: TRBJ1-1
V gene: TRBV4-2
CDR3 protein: CASSQPPGQGANTEAFF